This is a list of T cell receptor beta chains from one sample in a study of blood T cell repertoires in COVID-19. Profiled with immunoSEQ multiplex PCR; TCRdb holds only in-frame clones, not every one. Here the sample spans about 80,000 clones, about 82% being singletons. The source material was peripheral blood. The receptors stem from a man between 45 and 60 years old with COVID-19, enrolled during active disease. The CDR3 runs from the conserved cysteine through the conserved F or W. The order of the fields is D gene, clone size, J gene, V gene, CDR3 protein, CDR3 DNA. The D gene is left open where the match is weak. Clone sizes are given selectively: once, few, many, or a class where the clone is expanded.

d_gene: TRBD1; abundance: NA; j_gene: TRBJ2-2; v_gene: TRBV12-5; CDR3aa: CASGSGQGAVGELFF; CDR3nt: TGTGCTAGTGGTTCTGGACAGGGGGCAGTCGGGGAGCTGTTTTTT
d_gene: NA; abundance: NA; j_gene: TRBJ1-4; v_gene: TRBV5-5; CDR3aa: CASSRAGRQDEKLFF; CDR3nt: TGTGCCAGCAGCCGGGCGGGGCGCCAAGATGAAAAACTGTTTTTT
d_gene: TRBD1; abundance: NA; j_gene: TRBJ1-2; v_gene: TRBV7-9; CDR3aa: CASSLTTGLHYGYTF; CDR3nt: TGTGCCAGCAGCCTAACGACAGGGCTGCACTATGGCTACACCTTC
d_gene: NA; abundance: NA; j_gene: TRBJ2-1; v_gene: TRBV9; CDR3aa: CASSVTVGANEQFF; CDR3nt: TGTGCCAGCAGCGTAACAGTTGGGGCCAATGAGCAGTTCTTC
d_gene: TRBD2; abundance: NA; j_gene: TRBJ2-1; v_gene: TRBV7-6; CDR3aa: CASSLGLAAGVFNEQFF; CDR3nt: TGTGCCAGCAGCTTAGGTCTAGCGGCGGGAGTCTTCAATGAGCAGTTCTTC
d_gene: TRBD2; abundance: NA; j_gene: TRBJ2-5; v_gene: TRBV12-3/TRBV12-4; CDR3aa: CASSPREVETQYF; CDR3nt: TGTGCCAGCAGCCCACGGGAGGTCGAGACCCAGTACTTC
d_gene: NA; abundance: NA; j_gene: TRBJ2-7; v_gene: TRBV5-6; CDR3aa: CASSAGTGKTYEQYF; CDR3nt: TGTGCCAGCAGCGCGGGTACGGGAAAAACCTACGAGCAGTACTTC
d_gene: NA; abundance: NA; j_gene: TRBJ2-3; v_gene: TRBV13; CDR3aa: CASSPTWESTDTQYF; CDR3nt: TGTGCCAGCAGCCCCACGTGGGAGAGCACAGATACGCAGTATTTT
d_gene: TRBD1; abundance: NA; j_gene: TRBJ2-3; v_gene: TRBV2; CDR3aa: CASSGTDTDTQYF; CDR3nt: TGTGCCAGCAGCGGGACAGACACAGATACGCAGTATTTT
d_gene: TRBD1; abundance: few; j_gene: TRBJ1-3; v_gene: TRBV6-5; CDR3aa: CASSPGQSGNTIYF; CDR3nt: TGTGCCAGCAGTCCGGGACAGTCGGGAAACACCATATATTTT
d_gene: TRBD2; abundance: once; j_gene: TRBJ2-7; v_gene: TRBV7-9; CDR3aa: CASSRRTSRSYEQYF; CDR3nt: TGTGCCAGCAGCCGCCGGACTAGCAGATCCTACGAGCAGTACTTC
d_gene: NA; abundance: NA; j_gene: TRBJ2-2; v_gene: TRBV28; CDR3aa: CASKGQKPNANTGELFF; CDR3nt: TGTGCCAGCAAAGGACAGAAACCCAACGCGAACACCGGGGAGCTGTTTTTT
d_gene: NA; abundance: NA; j_gene: TRBJ1-1; v_gene: TRBV7-3; CDR3aa: CASSNPGTEAFF; CDR3nt: TGTGCCAGCAGCAACCCCGGGACTGAAGCTTTCTTT
d_gene: NA; abundance: NA; j_gene: TRBJ1-2; v_gene: TRBV5-4; CDR3aa: CASSLDGGYGYTF; CDR3nt: TGTGCCAGCAGCTTGGACGGGGGCTATGGCTACACCTTC
d_gene: NA; abundance: NA; j_gene: TRBJ1-3; v_gene: TRBV9; CDR3aa: CASSVGSSGNTIYF; CDR3nt: TGTGCCAGCAGCGTAGGGAGCTCTGGAAACACCATATATTTT
d_gene: NA; abundance: NA; j_gene: TRBJ2-7; v_gene: TRBV27; CDR3aa: CASTSIGSYEQYF; CDR3nt: TGTGCCAGCACCTCAATAGGGAGCTACGAGCAGTACTTC
d_gene: NA; abundance: NA; j_gene: TRBJ2-5; v_gene: TRBV7-9; CDR3aa: CASSFGQGPYQETQYF; CDR3nt: TGTGCCAGCAGCTTCGGCCAGGGTCCCTACCAAGAGACCCAGTACTTC
d_gene: TRBD2; abundance: NA; j_gene: TRBJ2-1; v_gene: TRBV2; CDR3aa: CASSRPPGGTSYNEQFF; CDR3nt: TGTGCCAGCAGCAGACCCCCCGGGGGGACCTCCTACAATGAGCAGTTCTTC
d_gene: TRBD2; abundance: NA; j_gene: TRBJ2-3; v_gene: TRBV9; CDR3aa: CASSPREGRITDTQYF; CDR3nt: TGTGCCAGCAGCCCCCGGGAGGGCCGAATCACAGATACGCAGTATTTT
d_gene: NA; abundance: NA; j_gene: TRBJ1-5; v_gene: TRBV24-1; CDR3aa: CATGQTNSNQPQHF; CDR3nt: TGTGCCACCGGACAGACTAATAGCAATCAGCCCCAGCATTTT
d_gene: TRBD1; abundance: NA; j_gene: TRBJ1-2; v_gene: TRBV19; CDR3aa: CASSRMEGQDTYGYTF; CDR3nt: TGTGCCAGTAGTCGCATGGAGGGACAGGATACCTATGGCTACACCTTC
d_gene: TRBD2; abundance: NA; j_gene: TRBJ2-1; v_gene: TRBV20-1; CDR3aa: CSATLADEQFF; CDR3nt: TGCAGTGCAACTCTAGCGGATGAGCAGTTCTTC
d_gene: TRBD2; abundance: NA; j_gene: TRBJ2-3; v_gene: TRBV10-3; CDR3aa: CAISPLSPGLAGAPLDTQYF; CDR3nt: TGTGCCATCAGTCCTCTCTCGCCGGGACTAGCGGGAGCTCCACTAGATACGCAGTATTTT
d_gene: TRBD1; abundance: NA; j_gene: TRBJ1-2; v_gene: TRBV6-6; CDR3aa: CASSYAGQGALYGYTF; CDR3nt: TGTGCCAGCAGTTACGCCGGACAGGGAGCACTTTATGGCTACACCTTC
d_gene: NA; abundance: NA; j_gene: TRBJ2-6; v_gene: TRBV28; CDR3aa: CASSFAGNSGANVLTF; CDR3nt: TGTGCCAGCAGTTTTGCGGGTAACTCTGGGGCCAACGTCCTGACTTTC
d_gene: TRBD2; abundance: few; j_gene: TRBJ2-2; v_gene: TRBV5-1; CDR3aa: CASSFLGLAGAGTGELFF; CDR3nt: TGCGCCAGCAGCTTCCTGGGACTAGCGGGAGCGGGAACCGGGGAGCTGTTTTTT
d_gene: NA; abundance: NA; j_gene: TRBJ2-5; v_gene: TRBV7-8; CDR3aa: CASSPLGGVIETQYF; CDR3nt: TGTGCCAGCAGCCCTTTAGGAGGGGTAATAGAGACCCAGTACTTC